This TCR beta chain came from a study of vaccination and CD4 T cells after COVID-19. The wider study: Post-vaccine sample collection happened at a median of roughly 72 days after dose two, ranging 14 to 241. Cultures serving as controls received a peptide pool (CEFX or HIV-1 Nef) or no peptide.

Sequencing of the DNA from cultured CD4+ T cells was carried out with the Oncomine TCR Beta short-read assay. TCRdb independently ran MiXCR on the PCR reads; one entry per CDR3 protein. The top ten hold 3% to 4% of the sample, which has 25,000 to 30,000 distinct CDR3 sequences, 36% seen once. Germline CDR1 reads MDHEN; CDR2 reads SYDVKM. This CDR3 has 17 amino acids. Trimming cost V 5 bases and J 1 base; bases outside gene matches: 7. With regard to this clonotype: Its specificity is not known.

Indicated time point: late sampling 161 to 241 days after vaccination in three convalescent patients. Indicated treatment: approximately 11-day PBMC culture with coronavirus spike peptide pools or control peptides (ViraFEST assay). ViraFEST expanded antigen-specific T cells with peptide pools, then sequenced TCRs. This sequence originates from a human donor who had recovered from COVID-19. The chain is built from TRBV28 and TRBJ2-4; 11 positions match TRBD2. The source material was CD4+ T cells from blood, cultured in vitro, sampled about 7 months after SARS-CoV-2 vaccination. CDR3 nucleotides: TGTGCCAGCAGTCCACCGACTAGCGGGATTGCCAAAAACATTCAGTACTTC. Amino acid sequence: CASSPPTSGIAKNIQYF.